What follows describes a single T cell receptor (beta chain). The data are from a study of blood T cell repertoires in COVID-19. The V and J ends lost 0 bases and 6 bases respectively, with 9 bases between them. The CDR3 sequence is 14 residues long. Germline CDR1 reads MNHNS; CDR2 reads SASEGT. Measured with immunoSEQ multiplex PCR; TCRdb has only the in-frame clones, and not every one. The sample lists over 250,000 clones; just over 90% were seen once. The sequenced sample consisted of peripheral blood. The sequence derives from a woman under 40 with COVID-19, enrolled during active disease. The rearrangement uses TRBV6-1 and TRBJ2-1; D unclear. The CDR3 sequence: CASSEASVLNEQFF. CDR3 nucleotides: TGTGCCAGCAGTGAAGCGAGTGTTCTCAATGAGCAGTTCTTC.